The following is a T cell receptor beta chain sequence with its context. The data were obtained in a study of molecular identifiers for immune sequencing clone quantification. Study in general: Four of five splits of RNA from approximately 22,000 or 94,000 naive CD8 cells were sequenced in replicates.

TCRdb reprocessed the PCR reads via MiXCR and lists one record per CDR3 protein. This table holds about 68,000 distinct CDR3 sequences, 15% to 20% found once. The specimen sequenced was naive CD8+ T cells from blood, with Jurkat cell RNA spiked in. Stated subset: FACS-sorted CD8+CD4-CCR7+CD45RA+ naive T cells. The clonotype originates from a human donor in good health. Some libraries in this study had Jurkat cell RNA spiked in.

The CDR3 DNA sequence: TGTGCCAGCAGTATTCGACACCGCACAGATACGCAGTATTTT. Protein product: CASSIRHRTDTQYF. V and J are TRBV12-3 or TRBV12-4 and TRBJ2-3; no definite D call. The CDR3 consists of 14 residues. Trimming left V 5 bases short and J 1 base short, with 10 bases between.